Only one count was recorded for the clone carrying this T cell receptor (beta chain). These data belong to a study of blood T cell repertoires in COVID-19. Turning to the study itself: Acute and convalescent COVID-19 samples came from the United States, Italy and Spain. In each case, the material was cDNA or gDNA derived from T cells, B-cell-depleted T cells, or PBMCs.

The V and J ends lost 4 bases and 0 bases respectively, with 15 bases between them. This CDR3 region has 16 residues. Per the authors' pipeline: Cell counts per sample came from amplifying reference gene primers. Assay: immunoSEQ multiplex PCR; the TCRdb copy retains only in-frame clones and omits some. V and J calls and clone size are copied from that table; D and trimming were computed from the DNA. The data hold roughly 71,000 clones, with about four fifths observed a single time. Sequencing was carried out using peripheral blood. This receptor was obtained from a man in his fifties with active COVID-19. The rearrangement joins TRBV23-1 to TRBJ2-5; weak D call: TRBD1 (5 bases). TRBV23-1 is flagged as an ORF with uncertain function. In DNA form, the CDR3 reads TGCGCCAGCAGTCCCCCCTTGGACACGTACCAAGAGACCCAGTACTTC. This gives the protein CASSPPLDTYQETQYF.